A selection of T cell receptor beta chains follows, all from one sample in a study of cytomegalovirus exposure and HLA in healthy donors. This table comes from immunoSEQ multiplex PCR, and its TCRdb copy is limited to in-frame clones, with some not included. The repertoire includes some 170,000 clones, approximately 90% of them detected once, and roughly 1.4% sits in the top ten. The sequencing input was PBMCs. These receptors were collected from a woman aged 30 to 39 in good health and CMV-seronegative. Each CDR3 is given with its conserved first and last residue. A D gene is named only where the DNA matches it firmly. Size tells how often a clone was seen (once, few, many) or the class of an expanded clone, and some rows leave it out.

D,size,V,J,DNA,CDR3
-,-,TRBV5-1,TRBJ1-1,TGCGCCAGCAGTTATGACAGAAACACTGAAGCTTTCTTT,CASSYDRNTEAFF
TRBD2,once,TRBV27,TRBJ2-5,TGTGCCAGCAGTCCGGGGGGAATTCGGCGGGAGACCCAGTACTTC,CASSPGGIRRETQYF
-,-,TRBV5-4,TRBJ2-5,TGTGCCAGCAGCTCCGACCTCTCGGGGATCCAGTACTTC,CASSSDLSGIQYF
-,-,TRBV4-1,TRBJ2-7,TGCGCCAGCGGTTCACAACAGGGTGGCGACGAGCAGTACTTC,CASGSQQGGDEQYF
-,-,TRBV7-9,TRBJ1-3,TGTGCCAGCAGGGAGATGGCGGGGCCCGCGGATTTT,CASREMAGPADF
TRBD1,-,TRBV4-1,TRBJ1-4,TGCGCCAGCAGCCAAGGAGGGACAGGGGGCTCAACTAATGAAAAACTGTTTTTT,CASSQGGTGGSTNEKLFF
-,-,TRBV29-1,TRBJ1-2,TGCAGCGTTGGATCCAGCGAGCACAACTATGGCTACACCTTC,CSVGSSEHNYGYTF
TRBD2,-,TRBV7-2,TRBJ2-7,TGTGCCAGCAGCCATAGCGGGGGGGCCTTTTGGCAGTACTTC,CASSHSGGAFWQYF
TRBD1,-,TRBV18,TRBJ2-5,TGTGCCAGCTCACCATCAGGGACAGAGGGTGAGACCCAGTACTTC,CASSPSGTEGETQYF
TRBD1,-,TRBV5-6,TRBJ1-4,TGTGCCAGCAGCTTGTGGGGTGGGACAGGACCCTTTCAACTGTTTTTT,CASSLWGGTGPFQLFF
-,-,TRBV4-3,TRBJ1-2,TGCGCCAGCAGCTCCTCAGCGACTACTAACTATGGCTACACCTTC,CASSSSATTNYGYTF
TRBD1,few,TRBV7-6,TRBJ1-5,TGTGCCAGCAGCTCAGAAGCAGGGGGTAGCAATCAGCCCCAGCATTTT,CASSSEAGGSNQPQHF
-,-,TRBV6-5,TRBJ1-1,TGTGCCAGCAGCCTAGGTGGGAACACTGAAGCTTTCTTT,CASSLGGNTEAFF
TRBD1,-,TRBV11-2,TRBJ1-2,TGTGCCAGCAGCCCGACAGGGAGGGGCTACACCTTC,CASSPTGRGYTF
TRBD2,-,TRBV5-1,TRBJ2-2,TGCGCCAGCAGCTTTTCTAGCGGGGGGACCTCGGGGACCGGGGAGCTGTTTTTT,CASSFSSGGTSGTGELFF
TRBD1,-,TRBV29-1,TRBJ2-7,TGCAGCGTTGAAGATCGGGACAGGGGATTCGGCTACGAGCAGTACTTC,CSVEDRDRGFGYEQYF
-,-,TRBV10-3,TRBJ2-7,TGTGCCATCAGTGAGTTGCGACAGGCGTCTTACTTC,CAISELRQASYF
-,-,TRBV5-4,TRBJ1-5,TGTGCCAGCAGCTTGGGGGGGACTTTCCAGCCCCAGCATTTT,CASSLGGTFQPQHF
-,-,TRBV27,TRBJ1-2,TGTGCCAGCAGTGGTCGGGACGGGAGCTATGGCTACACCTTC,CASSGRDGSYGYTF
TRBD2,-,TRBV6-1,TRBJ2-7,TGTGCCAGCAGTGGTGCTTTGCAGGGCGGGGGGAGACTCCACGAGCAGTACTTC,CASSGALQGGGRLHEQYF
TRBD2,-,TRBV5-5,TRBJ2-2,TGTGCCAGCAGCTTGATCGTTCTAGCGGGGGGATCGAACACCGGGGAGCTGTTTTTT,CASSLIVLAGGSNTGELFF
-,-,TRBV19,TRBJ1-1,TGTGCCAGCGCGATGGGGCACGGGCAGTCTTTCTTT,CASAMGHGQSFF
-,-,TRBV4-1,TRBJ2-7,TGCGCCAGCAGCCAAGAACCCCGTCTAATATACGAGCAGTACTTC,CASSQEPRLIYEQYF
-,-,TRBV5-1,TRBJ2-3,TGCGCCAGCAGCCCGGACAATTTAGATACGCAGTATTTT,CASSPDNLDTQYF
-,-,TRBV30,TRBJ1-6,TGTGCCTGGCGGAGGATCCAAGACGCGACGATGGATTCACCCCTCCACTTT,CAWRRIQDATMDSPLHF
TRBD1,-,TRBV5-5,TRBJ1-2,TGTGCCAGCAGCTTGGGGGACGTAGACAGGGTATATGGCTACACCTTC,CASSLGDVDRVYGYTF
-,-,TRBV5-1,TRBJ2-7,TGCGCCAGCAGTTTTCTGGATTGGGCCCACGAGCAGTACTTC,CASSFLDWAHEQYF
TRBD2,-,TRBV5-6,TRBJ2-4,TGTGCCAGCAGCCCCCTGCTAGCGGGGGCCCAGGGGGAAAACATTCAGTACTTC,CASSPLLAGAQGENIQYF
TRBD1,-,TRBV9,TRBJ2-5,TGTGCCAGCAGCGTCGGCAGGGGGTCGGAGACCCAGTACTTC,CASSVGRGSETQYF
TRBD2,once,TRBV7-9,TRBJ2-7,TGTGCCAGCAGCCCACCGACTAGCGCGGGGTCTGTCTCCTACGAGCAGTACTTC,CASSPPTSAGSVSYEQYF
TRBD2,once,TRBV5-6,TRBJ2-5,TGTGCCAGCAACCCCGGGGGGGTGACTCTGCAAGAGACCCAGTACTTC,CASNPGGVTLQETQYF
TRBD2,once,TRBV6-5,TRBJ2-7,TGTGCCAGCAAACTCAGGTGGGGGGGGTCCTACGAGCAGTACTTC,CASKLRWGGSYEQYF